These 29 T cell receptor beta chains came from one sample sequenced in a study of cytomegalovirus exposure and HLA in healthy donors. The study ran its PCR with 60 Vbeta and 13 Jbeta primers. Repertoires were generated with immunoSEQ multiplex PCR, while TCRdb's copy carries only in-frame clones and drops some. The repertoire holds roughly 190,000 clones, roughly four fifths seen once, with around 3.3% in the top ten. The sequenced sample consisted of PBMCs. These receptors originate from a woman between 25 and 40 years old in good health and CMV-seropositive.

The chain joins TRBV18 to TRBJ2-3; D perhaps matches TRBD2 (6 bases). Trimming left V 1 base short and J 6 bases short, with 11 bases between. Germline V gives CDR1 KGHSH, CDR2 LQKENI. This CDR3 spans 14 amino acids. The CDR3 sequence: CASSPLEGRDTQYF. The CDR3 coding sequence is TGTGCCAGCTCACCACTGGAGGGGAGGGATACGCAGTATTTT.

This clone occurred a few times. The rearrangement joins TRBV6-1 to TRBJ2-7; the match to TRBD1 covers 9 bases. Unmatched junction bases numbered 6, after V lost 3 bases and J lost 3 bases. The CDR3 is 15 residues long. From germline, CDR1 is MNHNS and CDR2 SASEGT. The CDR3 reads CASSDPGTGIYEQYF. The DNA of the CDR3 is TGTGCCAGCAGTGACCCCGGGACAGGGATCTACGAGCAGTACTTC.

This chain uses TRBV28 with TRBJ1-1; the D gene is possibly TRBD1 (6 bases). Germline V gene lookup returns CDR1 MDHEN and CDR2 SYDVKM. The CDR3 runs to 14 residues. The V end was cut by 6 bases, the J end by 3 bases, with 14 bases between. The CDR3 nucleotides read TGTGCCAGCAGCCCCTCGACAGGCTACACTGAAGCTTTCTTT. Residues: CASSPSTGYTEAFF.

This rearrangement joins TRBV18 to TRBJ2-1; 7 nucleotides align to TRBD1. J gave up 8 bases and V 9 bases, and 10 bases lay outside the gene matches. Germline V gene data show CDR1 as KGHSH and CDR2 as LQKENI. This CDR3 spans 13 amino acids. The CDR3 DNA is TGTGCCAGTATCACCGGGCAGGGGGATGAGCAGTTCTTC. Its protein product is CASITGQGDEQFF.

For this clone: The same CDR3 also results from other DNA sequences found in this sample. The rearrangement uses TRBV19 and TRBJ1-1; the D gene is possibly TRBD1 (6 bases). Trimming took 6 bases from V and 4 from J, leaving 12 bases between them. CDR1 is LNHDA, CDR2 SQIVND, per germline (reference sequence). The CDR3 totals 13 residues. CDR3 sequence reads: CASSLQGSTEAFF. The DNA for the CDR3 is TGTGCCAGTAGCCTACAGGGAAGCACTGAAGCTTTCTTT.

CDR3 protein: CASRDREGGRGTEAFF. In DNA, the CDR3 is TGTGCCAGCAGGGACAGGGAGGGGGGAAGAGGAACTGAAGCTTTCTTT. This rearrangement joins TRBV27 to TRBJ1-1; the match to TRBD1 covers 8 bases. Trimming cost V 6 bases and J 5 bases; bases outside gene matches: 14. CDR1 MNHEY and CDR2 SMNVEV come from the germline V gene (reference sequence). The CDR3 is made up of 16 amino acids.

The chain combines TRBV6-5 with TRBJ1-4; perhaps TRBD1 as D (6 bases). This CDR3 contains 15 residues. Trimming cost V 2 bases and J 12 bases, with 19 bases left between them. Germline loops: CDR1 MNHEY, CDR2 SVGAGI. The CDR3 reads CASSYDSGVGGQLFF. The CDR3 DNA follows: TGTGCCAGCAGTTACGACTCTGGAGTGGGGGGGCAACTGTTTTTT.

The V call is TRBV11-2, the J call TRBJ2-7; 7 bases agree with TRBD2. CDR3 size: 16 residues. Germline V gene lookup returns CDR1 SGHAT and CDR2 FQNNGV. J lost 4 bases, V lost 1 base, and 10 bases had no gene match. In nucleotides, the CDR3 is TGTGCCAGCAGCTTAGTCTGGGGGGAGGGCCTTTACGAGCAGTACTTC. Its protein is CASSLVWGEGLYEQYF.

Only one count was recorded for this clone. CDR3 protein: CASSELGGRTDTQYF. The CDR3 DNA follows: TGTGCCAGCAGTGAACTGGGCGGGAGGACCGATACGCAGTATTTT. The V gene is TRBV6-1, the J gene TRBJ2-3; TRBD2 agrees at 8 bases. Germline V gene sequence: CDR1 MNHNS, CDR2 SASEGT. V lost 2 bases, J lost 6 bases, and 7 bases stayed unmatched. This CDR3 has 15 amino acids.

The count of this clone is one. This chain connects TRBV29-1 to TRBJ2-7; 9 nucleotides agree with TRBD2. V was pared by 5 bases and J by 2 bases, with 10 bases of the junction left unmatched. Germline CDR1 is SQVTM and CDR2 is ANQGSEA. The CDR3 length is 15 residues. CDR3 sequence reads: CSVSFSGSLPYEQYF. The CDR3 DNA sequence: TGCAGCGTTTCTTTTAGCGGGAGTCTTCCCTACGAGCAGTACTTC.

This clone was seen a few times. The chain uses TRBV2 and TRBJ1-6; D is perhaps TRBD1 (5 bases). The CDR3 length is 15 residues. V shed 7 bases and J shed 10 bases, with 20 bases lying between them. Germline V gene data show CDR1 as SNHLY and CDR2 as FYNNEI. Written as DNA, the CDR3 is TGTGCCAGCATCCCCCCCCAGGGTGGATACTCACCCCTCCACTTT. Residues: CASIPPQGGYSPLHF.

The chain joins TRBV11-2 to TRBJ2-1, with 11 bases fitting TRBD2. Losses at the gene ends were 2 bases for V and 8 bases for J; bases not matched to a gene: 14. CDR3 length equals 18 residues. Germline assignment: CDR1 SGHAT and CDR2 FQNNGV. The DNA for the CDR3 is TGTGCCAGCAGCTTAATAACGGGACTAGCGGTCTTTCGGGATGAGCAGTTCTTC. The encoded protein is CASSLITGLAVFRDEQFF. Full variable domain (remainder filled in from reference TRBV11-2 and TRBJ2-1): EAGVAQSPRYKIIEKRQSVAFWCNPISGHATLYWYQQILGQGPKLLIQFQNNGVVDDSQLPKDRFSAERLKGVDSTLKIQPAKLEDSAVYLCASSLITGLAVFRDEQFFGPGTRLTVL.

The chain combines TRBV28 with TRBJ2-5; TRBD2 might be the D (6 bases). CDR3 size: 14 residues. Trimming pared 2 bases from V and 5 bases from J, leaving 12 bases between. The germline V gene encodes CDR1 MDHEN and CDR2 SYDVKM. DNA of the CDR3: TGTGCCAGCAGTTTAATGGCGGGGCAGGAGACCCAGTACTTC. Protein: CASSLMAGQETQYF.

The chain uses TRBV5-4 and TRBJ2-5, with D perhaps TRBD2 (6 bases). This CDR3 is built from 13 residues. CDR1 SGHNT and CDR2 YYREEE come from the germline V gene (reference sequence). V lost 1 base and J 9 bases, leaving 13 bases between the germline ends. The DNA for the CDR3 is TGTGCCAGCAGCTTGACGGAGGAGCGGGCCCAGTACTTC. This gives the protein CASSLTEERAQYF.

This clone appeared once. CDR3: CASSVGLTNTEAFF. The CDR3 DNA is TGTGCCAGCAGCGTCGGGTTAACGAACACTGAAGCTTTCTTT. The chain has TRBV7-2 and TRBJ1-1; D remains unclear. The CDR3 length is 14 residues. Germline CDR1 and CDR2: SGHTA and FQGNSA. V lost 5 bases to trimming and J lost 1 base, with 11 bases between them.

The CDR3 sequence: CASSVGDRVSYEQYF. In DNA, the CDR3 is TGTGCCAGCAGCGTAGGGGACAGGGTGAGCTACGAGCAGTACTTC. The rearrangement joins TRBV7-6 to TRBJ2-7; TRBD1 matches 9 bases. V lost 5 bases and J lost 3; bases outside the gene matches: 8. Germline assignment: CDR1 SGHVS and CDR2 FNYEAQ. The CDR3 spans 15 residues.

The CDR3 protein is CASSSRDRGSLQPQHF. The CDR3, as DNA: TGTGCCAGCAGTTCCCGGGACAGGGGATCACTTCAGCCCCAGCATTTT. V and J are TRBV6-5 and TRBJ1-5; 10 bases are shared with TRBD1. The V gene's germline CDR1 is MNHEY and CDR2 SVGAGI. V gave up 4 bases and J gave up 6 bases; unmatched junction bases: 9. The CDR3 is 16 residues long.

This chain uses TRBV5-5 with TRBJ2-7, with D maybe TRBD2 (6 bases). The V end was cut by 0 bases, the J end by 6 bases, with 16 bases between. The CDR3 runs to 15 residues. Germline assignment: CDR1 SGHKS and CDR2 YYEKEE (reference sequence). The CDR3 spells CASSLVGTPGFEQYF. The CDR3 DNA reads TGTGCCAGCAGCTTGGTCGGGACTCCCGGGTTCGAGCAGTACTTC. The full variable domain, rest sourced from reference TRBV5-5 and TRBJ2-7, is DAGVTQSPTHLIKTRGQQVTLRCSPISGHKSVSWYQQVLGQGPQFIFQYYEKEERGRGNFPDRFSARQFPNYSSELNVNALLLGDSALYLCASSLVGTPGFEQYFGPGTRLTVT.

This chain links TRBV10-3 with TRBJ1-2; 8 bases align to TRBD1. The CDR3 runs to 16 residues. V dropped 2 bases and J dropped 4; count of bases not matched to a gene: 9. Per the germline V gene, CDR1 is ENHRY and CDR2 is SYGVKD. In DNA, the CDR3 is TGTGCCATCAGTGAGACAGGGGGTCGGGGGTCCTATGGCTACACCTTC. Translation gives CAISETGGRGSYGYTF.

The table lists this clone with a count of one. The same CDR3 can be traced to other DNA sequences in this sample. The chain joins TRBV6-5 to TRBJ2-7; 10 nucleotides match TRBD1. CDR1 and CDR2 from the germline V gene are MNHEY and SVGAGI. The V and J ends lost 2 bases and 5 bases, in that order; junction bases with no gene match: 3. The CDR3 runs 14 residues. The CDR3 DNA reads as TGTGCCAGCAGTTACGGCGGACAGGGGGACGAGCAGTACTTC. It specifies CASSYGGQGDEQYF.

The chain links TRBV7-9 to TRBJ1-1; D not certain. Germline V lookup: CDR1 SEHNR, CDR2 FQNEAQ (reference sequence). CDR3 length: 13 residues. The V and J ends lost 3 bases and 1 base respectively, with 6 bases between them. This chain's CDR3 is CASSLSQNTEAFF. Here the CDR3 DNA reads TGTGCCAGCAGCTTGTCACAGAACACTGAAGCTTTCTTT.

The chain employs TRBV7-9 and TRBJ1-6; 9 bases fit TRBD1. This CDR3 has 15 residues. J was trimmed by 7 bases and V by 5 bases; bases with no gene match: 6. Germline loops: CDR1 SEHNR, CDR2 FQNEAQ (reference sequence). The CDR3 sequence: CASSGGQGHNSPLHF. The CDR3 bases are TGTGCCAGCAGCGGGGGACAGGGACACAATTCACCCCTCCACTTT.

This rearrangement joins TRBV5-1 to TRBJ2-7, with TRBD2 matching 9 bases. The CDR3 extends over 17 amino acids. Germline V gives CDR1 SGHRS, CDR2 YFSETQ. Unmatched junction bases numbered 18, after V lost 4 bases and J lost 7 bases. The CDR3 protein is CASSPLGSVAGVREQYF. The CDR3 nucleotides read TGCGCCAGCAGCCCCCTCGGATCGGTAGCGGGAGTACGGGAGCAGTACTTC.

V and J are TRBV6-1 and TRBJ1-2; 8 bases match TRBD1. This CDR3 is built from 15 residues. V shed 5 bases and J 2 bases; nucleotides not matched to a gene: 7. Germline V gene data show CDR1 as MNHNS and CDR2 as SASEGT. The CDR3 loop reads CASSLRGTGNYGYTF. CDR3 nucleotide sequence: TGTGCCAGCAGTCTGCGCGGGACAGGAAACTATGGCTACACCTTC.

The V call is TRBV10-1, the J call TRBJ1-1; the D gene is possibly TRBD1 (6 bases). The CDR3 is 13 amino acids. Looked up from germline, CDR1 is WNHNN and CDR2 is SYGVQD (reference sequence). V dropped 2 bases and J dropped 6 bases, with 10 bases sitting between them. The DNA for the CDR3 is TGCGCCAGCAGTGAGACAGGGAGGGCTGAAGCTTTCTTT. Translating gives CASSETGRAEAFF.

V gene TRBV6-5 combines with J gene TRBJ2-7, with D possibly matching TRBD2 (5 bases). V shed 0 bases and J shed 2 bases, with 14 bases lying between them. The CDR3 runs 16 residues. The germline V gene encodes CDR1 MNHEY and CDR2 SVGAGI. CDR3 nucleotide sequence: TGTGCCAGCAGTTACTCGGGTGGGGAGACCCCCTACGAGCAGTACTTC. Translating it yields CASSYSGGETPYEQYF.

CDR3 DNA sequence: TGTGCCAGCAGTGAAGAACGGCTAGCGGGAGTTGGAGAGCAGTTCTTC. This codes for CASSEERLAGVGEQFF. This chain connects TRBV6-1 to TRBJ2-1, with 10 nucleotides matching TRBD2. Germline V CDR1 and CDR2: MNHNS, SASEGT. This CDR3 region has 16 residues. V shed 1 base, J shed 10 bases, and the junction held 10 bases outside the gene matches.

In nucleotides, the CDR3 is TGCGCCAGCAGCCATCGGGACAGGGGAGTTGGAGAGACCCAGTACTTC. This translates into CASSHRDRGVGETQYF. The rearrangement uses TRBV5-1 and TRBJ2-5, with TRBD1 matching 10 bases. Germline V gives CDR1 SGHRS, CDR2 YFSETQ. The CDR3 loop spans 16 amino acids. With 4 bases clipped from V and 4 bases from J, the junction kept 10 bases outside the gene matches.

This rearrangement joins TRBV9 to TRBJ1-2, with D possibly being TRBD1 (5 bases). The germline CDR1 and CDR2 sequences are SGDLS and YYNGEE. V lost 4 bases and J lost 6, with 19 bases in between. The CDR3 has 15 residues. The CDR3 protein is CASSLVVGRRDGYTF. CDR3 nucleotide sequence: TGTGCCAGCAGCCTAGTCGTGGGGCGGAGGGATGGCTACACCTTC.